This T cell receptor beta chain was recovered during a study of identical twins. Study results and limitations: Out-of-frame sharing of TCR alpha in monozygotic twins was underestimated by models. Within twin pairs, the out-of-frame alpha sequences they shared showed excess low generation probability.

Germline loops: CDR1 SGHAT, CDR2 FQDESV (reference sequence). The CDR3 contains 14 residues. The V segment lost 4 bases and the J segment 4 bases; nucleotides outside the gene matches: 6. Unique molecular identifiers were present on the cDNA, which also gained a universal primer site by template switching. TCRdb used MiXCR to reprocess the 5' RACE reads, holding one entry per CDR3 protein. This table has approximately 220,000 distinct CDR3 sequences, around 6.9% appearing once. All of the donors were Caucasians in good health. Notes on this clonotype: The antigen is not known.

These data were likewise used in another study, on yellow fever vaccine responses in identical twins.

The chain is built from TRBV11-1 and TRBJ2-7; 8 positions match TRBD1. Source material: memory (CD45RO+) T cells sorted from blood. This receptor was identified in a woman aged 18-35 years in good health. The CDR3 reads CASSSKQGGYEQYF. DNA for the CDR3: TGTGCCAGCAGCTCAAAACAGGGGGGATACGAGCAGTACTTC.